This TCR beta chain was sequenced in a study of cytomegalovirus exposure and HLA in healthy donors. Study summary: An analysis done earlier identified around 100 million unique TCR beta sequences from 200 million or so T cells.

Findings of the study overall: Prior analysis indicated that the majority of TCR beta V segments exhibited productivity approximately 90% or approximately 30% of the time. The authors later found most CMV-associated TCR beta chains appeared HLA-restricted.

Notes on this clone: The antigen is undetermined.

Sampled while nominally healthy, donors likely had unrecorded immune exposures. V shed 7 bases and J shed 7 bases, with 10 bases lying between them. The CDR3 loop spans 12 amino acids. Germline V gene lookup returns CDR1 MDHEN and CDR2 SYDVKM. PCR amplification relied on 60 Vbeta primers (plus 13 Jbeta primers). Sequenced by immunoSEQ multiplex PCR; TCRdb stores in-frame clones only, minus some. The sample yields under 150,000 clones, approximately 75% seen once. The sample taken for sequencing was PBMCs. The chain employs TRBV28 and TRBJ1-4; no reliable D call. This clonotype was sampled from a woman between 35 and 50 years old in good health and CMV-seropositive. In nucleotides, the CDR3 is TGTGCCAGCACCCTAGGAACTGAAAAACTGTTTTTT. Translation gives CASTLGTEKLFF.